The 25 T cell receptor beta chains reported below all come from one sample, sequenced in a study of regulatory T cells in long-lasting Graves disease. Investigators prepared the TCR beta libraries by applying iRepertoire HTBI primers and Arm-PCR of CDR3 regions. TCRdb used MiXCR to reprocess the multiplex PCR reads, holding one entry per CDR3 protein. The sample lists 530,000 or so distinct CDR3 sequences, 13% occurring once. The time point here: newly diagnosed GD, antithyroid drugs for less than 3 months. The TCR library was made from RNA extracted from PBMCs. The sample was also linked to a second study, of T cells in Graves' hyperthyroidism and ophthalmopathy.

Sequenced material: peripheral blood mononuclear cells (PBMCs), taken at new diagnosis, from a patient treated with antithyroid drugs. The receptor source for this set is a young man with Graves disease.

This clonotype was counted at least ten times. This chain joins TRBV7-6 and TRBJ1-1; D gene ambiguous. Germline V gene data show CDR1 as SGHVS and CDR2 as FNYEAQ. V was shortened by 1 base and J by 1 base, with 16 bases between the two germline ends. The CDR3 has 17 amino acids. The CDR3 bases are TGTGCCAGCAGCTTAGAGGGCAGTGGGCTGGGGAACACTGAAGCTTTCTTT. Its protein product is CASSLEGSGLGNTEAFF.

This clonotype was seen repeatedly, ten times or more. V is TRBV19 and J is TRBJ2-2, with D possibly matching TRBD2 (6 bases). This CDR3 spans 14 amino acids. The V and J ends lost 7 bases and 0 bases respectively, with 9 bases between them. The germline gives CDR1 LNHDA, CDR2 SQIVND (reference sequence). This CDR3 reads CASIPGANTGELFF. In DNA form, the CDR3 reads TGTGCCAGTATTCCGGGGGCGAACACCGGGGAGCTGTTTTTT.

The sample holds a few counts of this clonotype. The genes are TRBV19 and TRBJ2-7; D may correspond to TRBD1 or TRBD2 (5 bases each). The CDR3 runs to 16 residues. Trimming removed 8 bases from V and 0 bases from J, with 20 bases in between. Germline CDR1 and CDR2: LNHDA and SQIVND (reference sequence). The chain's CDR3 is CASGESGTSSSYEQYF. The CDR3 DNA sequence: TGTGCCAGTGGAGAGTCCGGGACCTCTAGCTCCTACGAGCAGTACTTC.

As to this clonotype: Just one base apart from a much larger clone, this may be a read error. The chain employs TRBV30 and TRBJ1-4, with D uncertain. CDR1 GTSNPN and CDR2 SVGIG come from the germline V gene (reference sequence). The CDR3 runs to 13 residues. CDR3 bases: TGTGCCTCGAAAGGCGGATCGAATGAGAAACTGTTTTTT. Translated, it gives CASKGGSNEKLFF.

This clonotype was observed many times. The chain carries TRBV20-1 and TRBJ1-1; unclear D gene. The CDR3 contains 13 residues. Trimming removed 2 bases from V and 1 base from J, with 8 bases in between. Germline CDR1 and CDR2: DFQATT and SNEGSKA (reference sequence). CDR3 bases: TGCAGTGCTAGACTGCACAGGAACACTGAAGCTTTCTTT. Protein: CSARLHRNTEAFF.

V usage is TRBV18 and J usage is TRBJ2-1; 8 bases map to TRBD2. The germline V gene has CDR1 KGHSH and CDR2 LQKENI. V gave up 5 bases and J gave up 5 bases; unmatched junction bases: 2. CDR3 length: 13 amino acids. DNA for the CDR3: TGTGCCAGCTCAGCGGGAGGTAACAATGAGCAGTTCTTC. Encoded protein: CASSAGGNNEQFF.

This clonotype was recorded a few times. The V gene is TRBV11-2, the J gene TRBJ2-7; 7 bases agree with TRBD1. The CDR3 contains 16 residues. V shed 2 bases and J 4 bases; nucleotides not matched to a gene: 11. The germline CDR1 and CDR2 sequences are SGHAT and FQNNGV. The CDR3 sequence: CASSLTPTGIIYEQYF. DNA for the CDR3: TGTGCCAGCAGCTTAACCCCGACAGGGATAATTTACGAGCAGTACTTC. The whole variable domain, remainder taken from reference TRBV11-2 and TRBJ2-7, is EAGVAQSPRYKIIEKRQSVAFWCNPISGHATLYWYQQILGQGPKLLIQFQNNGVVDDSQLPKDRFSAERLKGVDSTLKIQPAKLEDSAVYLCASSLTPTGIIYEQYFGPGTRLTVT.

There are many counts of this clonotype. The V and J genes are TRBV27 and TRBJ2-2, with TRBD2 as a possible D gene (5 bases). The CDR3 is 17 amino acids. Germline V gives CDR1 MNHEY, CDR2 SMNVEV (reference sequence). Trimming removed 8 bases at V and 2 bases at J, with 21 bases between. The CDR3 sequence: CASYPLAGRGNTGELFF. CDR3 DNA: TGTGCCAGCTATCCGCTGGCTGGGAGAGGAAACACCGGGGAGCTGTTTTTT.

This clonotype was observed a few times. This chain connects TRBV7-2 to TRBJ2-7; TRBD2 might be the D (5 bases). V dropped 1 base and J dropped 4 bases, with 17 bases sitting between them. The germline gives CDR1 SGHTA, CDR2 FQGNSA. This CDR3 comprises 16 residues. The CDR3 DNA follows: TGTGCCAGCAGCTTAGGCCCCCTACTAGTAAGGTACGAGCAGTACTTC. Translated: CASSLGPLLVRYEQYF.

CDR3 nucleotide sequence: TGTGCCAGCAGTGAAGCTGGGGTTTGGGCGTTCTTC. Amino acids: CASSEAGVWAFF. The chain joins TRBV6-1 to TRBJ2-1; D uncertain. V lost 0 bases and J lost 15, with 12 bases in between. This CDR3 has 12 amino acids. The germline gives CDR1 MNHNS, CDR2 SASEGT.

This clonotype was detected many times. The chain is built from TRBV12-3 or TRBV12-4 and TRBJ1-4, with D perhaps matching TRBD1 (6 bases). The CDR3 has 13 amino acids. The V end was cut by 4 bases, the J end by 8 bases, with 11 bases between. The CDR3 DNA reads TGTGCCAGCAGTTCGGGGGCAAGGGAAAAACTGTTTTTT. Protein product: CASSSGAREKLFF.

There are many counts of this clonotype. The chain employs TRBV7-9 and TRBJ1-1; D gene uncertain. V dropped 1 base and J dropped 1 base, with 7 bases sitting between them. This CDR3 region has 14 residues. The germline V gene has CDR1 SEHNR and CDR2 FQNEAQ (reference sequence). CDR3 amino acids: CASSLVLENTEAFF. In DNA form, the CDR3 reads TGTGCCAGCAGCTTAGTTTTAGAGAACACTGAAGCTTTCTTT.

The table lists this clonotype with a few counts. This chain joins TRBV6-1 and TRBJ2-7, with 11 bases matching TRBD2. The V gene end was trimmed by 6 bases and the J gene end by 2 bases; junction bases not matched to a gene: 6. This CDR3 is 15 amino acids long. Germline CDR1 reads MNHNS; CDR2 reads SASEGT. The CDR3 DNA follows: TGTGCCAGCAGCCTCAGGACTAGCGGGCCCTACGAGCAGTACTTC. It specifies CASSLRTSGPYEQYF.

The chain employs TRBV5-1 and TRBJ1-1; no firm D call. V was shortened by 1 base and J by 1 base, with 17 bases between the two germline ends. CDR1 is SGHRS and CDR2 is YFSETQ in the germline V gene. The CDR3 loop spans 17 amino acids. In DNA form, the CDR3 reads TGCGCCAGCAGCTTGAATAGGTTGGTAAAATCGAACACTGAAGCTTTCTTT. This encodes CASSLNRLVKSNTEAFF.

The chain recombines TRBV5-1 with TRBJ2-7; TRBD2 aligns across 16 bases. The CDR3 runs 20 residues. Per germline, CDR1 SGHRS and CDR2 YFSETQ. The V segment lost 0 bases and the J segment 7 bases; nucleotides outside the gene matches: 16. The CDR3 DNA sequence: TGCGCCAGCAGCTTGGATCCCCAAATCGGGACTAGCGGGAGGGCCGGAGAGCAGTACTTC. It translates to CASSLDPQIGTSGRAGEQYF.

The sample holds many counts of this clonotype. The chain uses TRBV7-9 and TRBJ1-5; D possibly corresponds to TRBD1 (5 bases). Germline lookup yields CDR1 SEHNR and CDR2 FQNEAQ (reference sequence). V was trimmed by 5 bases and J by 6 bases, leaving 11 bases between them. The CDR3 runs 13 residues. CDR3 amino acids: CASSQMGGQPQHF. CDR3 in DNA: TGTGCCAGCAGCCAGATGGGGGGTCAGCCCCAGCATTTT.

The CDR3, as DNA: TGTGCCAGCAGCCAAGACGAGTATCGGGAAGAGACCCAGTACTTC. Translation gives CASSQDEYREETQYF. This sequence joins TRBV4-2 and TRBJ2-5, with unresolved D. The CDR3 length is 15 residues. V was clipped by 0 bases and J by 3 bases, with 11 bases between them. From germline, CDR1 is LGHNA and CDR2 YNFKEQ.

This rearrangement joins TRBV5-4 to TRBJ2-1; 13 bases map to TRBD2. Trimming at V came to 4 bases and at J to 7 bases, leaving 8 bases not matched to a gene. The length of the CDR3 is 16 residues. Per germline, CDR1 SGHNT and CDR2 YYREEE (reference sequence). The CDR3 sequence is CASSLGGTSGKNEQFF. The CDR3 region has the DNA TGTGCCAGCAGCCTTGGAGGGACTAGCGGGAAGAATGAGCAGTTCTTC.

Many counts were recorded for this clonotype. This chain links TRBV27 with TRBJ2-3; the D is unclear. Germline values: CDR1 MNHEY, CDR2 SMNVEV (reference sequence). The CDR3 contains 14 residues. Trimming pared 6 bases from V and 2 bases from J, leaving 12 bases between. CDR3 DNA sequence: TGTGCCAGCAGCATAAACCAGTACACAGATACGCAGTATTTT. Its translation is CASSINQYTDTQYF.

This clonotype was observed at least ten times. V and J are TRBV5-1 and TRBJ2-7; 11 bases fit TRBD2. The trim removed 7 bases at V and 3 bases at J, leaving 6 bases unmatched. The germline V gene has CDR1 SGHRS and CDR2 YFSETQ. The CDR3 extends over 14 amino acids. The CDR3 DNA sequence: TGCGCCAGCGGGACTAGCGGAGGATTCTACGAGCAGTACTTC. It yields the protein CASGTSGGFYEQYF.

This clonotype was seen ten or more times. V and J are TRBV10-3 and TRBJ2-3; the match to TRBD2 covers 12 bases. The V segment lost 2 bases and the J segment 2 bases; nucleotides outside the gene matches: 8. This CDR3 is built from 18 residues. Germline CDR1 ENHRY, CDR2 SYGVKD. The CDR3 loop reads CAISETWTSGVSTDTQYF. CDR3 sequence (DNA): TGTGCCATCAGTGAGACCTGGACTAGCGGGGTCTCCACAGATACGCAGTATTTT.

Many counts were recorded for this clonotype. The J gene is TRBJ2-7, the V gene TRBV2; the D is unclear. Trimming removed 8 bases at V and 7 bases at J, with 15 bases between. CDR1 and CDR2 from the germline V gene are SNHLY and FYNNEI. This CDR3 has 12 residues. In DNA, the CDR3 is TGTGCCAGCGGCGGCCTGCTGGAAGAGCAGTACTTC. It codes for CASGGLLEEQYF.

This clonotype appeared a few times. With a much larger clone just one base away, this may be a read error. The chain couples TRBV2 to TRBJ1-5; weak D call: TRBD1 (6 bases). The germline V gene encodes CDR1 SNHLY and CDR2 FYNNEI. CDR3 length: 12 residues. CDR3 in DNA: TGTGTCAGCAGTGAATTCGGACAGTGGAAGCATTTT. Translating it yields CVSSEFGQWKHF.

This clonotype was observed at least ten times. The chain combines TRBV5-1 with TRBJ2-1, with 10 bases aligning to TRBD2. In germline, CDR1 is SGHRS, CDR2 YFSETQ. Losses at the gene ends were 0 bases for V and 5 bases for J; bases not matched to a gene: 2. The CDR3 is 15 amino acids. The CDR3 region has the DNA TGCGCCAGCAGCTTGGAGGGACTAGCGCACAATGAGCAGTTCTTC. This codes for CASSLEGLAHNEQFF.

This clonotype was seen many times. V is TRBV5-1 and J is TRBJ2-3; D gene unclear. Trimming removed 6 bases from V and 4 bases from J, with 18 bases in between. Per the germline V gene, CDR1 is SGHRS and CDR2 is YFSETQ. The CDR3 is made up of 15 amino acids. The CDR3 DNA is TGCGCCAGCACCGTGGGCCGGTGGGGTGCAGATACGCAGTATTTT. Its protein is CASTVGRWGADTQYF.